This T cell receptor beta chain was sequenced for a study of blood T cell repertoires in COVID-19. Overall study context: The United States, Italy and Spain supplied acute and convalescent COVID-19 samples. T cells, B-cell-depleted T cells, or PBMCs provided the cDNA or gDNA that served as material.

To note about this clone: The junction departs from germline at one end; a sequencing error may be responsible.

Authors' processing steps: By means of reference gene primer amplification, nucleated cell counts were estimated. The assay was immunoSEQ multiplex PCR, and TCRdb's table has in-frame clones only and misses some. D and trimming come from the DNA, and the V and J calls and clone size come from that table. The table lists 200,000 to 250,000 clones, less than 90% of them singletons, with around a sixth in the top ten. This CDR3 region has 15 residues. The V gene's germline CDR1 is SGHTA and CDR2 FQGNSA. Source material: peripheral blood. This chain joins TRBV7-2 and TRBJ1-2, with 10 positions matching TRBD1. The receptor comes from a woman of 80 years or more with active or convalescent COVID-19. The CDR3 DNA reads TGTGCCAGCAGCCAGAGACAGGGGGCGCAGCATGGGTACACCTTC. This codes for CASSQRQGAQHGYTF.